These 7 T cell receptor beta chains came from one sample sequenced in a study of cytotoxic CD8 clonotypes in ibrutinib-treated CLL (dated by TCRdb to the early 2020s). Library prep was done by the immunoSEQ multiplex PCR assay. TCRdb mirrors the immuneACCESS table, restricted to in-frame sequences. Some clones are absent from its copies; in checked studies, under half trace to an unresolved V gene, and the reason for the others is unknown. The sample includes about 270,000 clones, with less than 85% observed a single time. The top ten hold 5.6% of the sample. The sample's time point label is to be understood as: progressive disease on ibrutinib. This specimen was PBMCs, taken at disease progression, from a patient treated with ibrutinib. The receptor source for this set is a human donor with chronic lymphocytic leukemia.

The rearrangement links TRBV14 to TRBJ2-7; the match to TRBD1 covers 10 bases. This CDR3 is built from 14 residues. CDR1 and CDR2 (germline): SGHDN, FVKESK. The V and J ends lost 4 bases and 3 bases, in that order; junction bases with no gene match: 3. DNA of the CDR3: TGTGCCAGCAGCCCCTGGACAGGGGGCTACGAGCAGTACTTC. Translation gives CASSPWTGGYEQYF.

This chain links TRBV7-2 with TRBJ2-5; tentatively, D is TRBD2 (5 bases). This CDR3 comprises 13 residues. Trimming left V 5 bases short and J 5 bases short, with 12 bases between. Germline values: CDR1 SGHTA, CDR2 FQGNSA. The CDR3: CASSVGRWETQYF. CDR3 coding DNA: TGTGCCAGCAGCGTAGGGAGATGGGAGACCCAGTACTTC.

In DNA, the CDR3 is TGCGCCAGCCGCGGGACAGGGTCCTACGAGCAGTACTTC. Translating gives CASRGTGSYEQYF. The rearrangement uses TRBV4-1 and TRBJ2-7; 9 bases line up with TRBD1. CDR3 length equals 13 residues. With 8 bases clipped from V and 1 base from J, the junction kept 3 bases outside the gene matches. From germline, CDR1 is MGHRA and CDR2 YSYEKL.

V gene TRBV7-9 combines with J gene TRBJ2-7; TRBD2 aligns across 7 bases. J lost 2 bases, V lost 5 bases, and 12 bases had no gene match. The CDR3 is 16 amino acids. Germline lookup yields CDR1 SEHNR and CDR2 FQNEAQ (reference sequence). The CDR3, as DNA: TGTGCCAGCAGCGTCCTAGGAGGGAGGGACCCCTACGAGCAGTACTTC. It codes for CASSVLGGRDPYEQYF. The full variable domain, with the rest looked up from reference TRBV7-9 and TRBJ2-7, is DTGVSQNPRHKITKRGQNVTFRCDPISEHNRLYWYRQTLGQGPEFLTYFQNEAQLEKSRLLSDRFSAERPKGSFSTLEIQRTEQGDSAMYLCASSVLGGRDPYEQYFGPGTRLTVT.

The chain combines TRBV6-1 with TRBJ2-7, with a weak D call TRBD1 (5 bases). The germline CDR1 and CDR2 sequences are MNHNS and SASEGT. Trimming took 10 bases from V and 2 from J, leaving 15 bases between them. The CDR3 spans 13 residues. CDR3 sequence reads: CAINWGITYEQYF. CDR3 sequence (DNA): TGTGCCATCAATTGGGGCATAACCTACGAGCAGTACTTC.

The V call is TRBV5-1, the J call TRBJ1-2, with D possibly being TRBD1 (6 bases). V was trimmed by 6 bases and J by 3 bases, leaving 21 bases between them. The germline gives CDR1 SGHRS, CDR2 YFSETQ. CDR3 length equals 16 residues. The CDR3: CASTPGRDTLYYGYTF. CDR3 nucleotides: TGCGCCAGCACACCCGGCCGGGACACTCTCTACTATGGCTACACCTTC.

This chain connects TRBV2 to TRBJ2-7; perhaps TRBD1 as D (6 bases). Trimming stripped 11 bases from V and 6 bases from J, with 14 bases between. Germline loops: CDR1 SNHLY, CDR2 FYNNEI. There are 11 residues in the CDR3. The CDR3 reads CALQGSGEQYF. The DNA for the CDR3 is TGTGCCCTACAGGGCTCGGGCGAGCAGTACTTC.